This T cell receptor (beta chain) was sequenced during a study of OX40 agonist ivuxolimab in advanced cancers. Study summary: Cohort: 80% to 90% men, mean age around 55, aged roughly 23 to 90. Three partial responders included one hepatocellular carcinoma patient and two cutaneous melanoma patients.

The trim removed 1 base at V and 4 bases at J, leaving 6 bases unmatched. Germline-derived CDR1 and CDR2 are SGHDT and YYEEEE. CDR3 size: 17 residues. The data were produced by immunoSEQ multiplex PCR, yet TCRdb's version contains in-frame clones alone and is incomplete. Seen here are tens of thousands of clones, roughly nine tenths observed once, and the top ten hold approximately 0.99%. The rearrangement joins TRBV5-6 to TRBJ1-4; 11 positions match TRBD1. Sequenced here: CD4+ or CD8+ T cells sorted from blood, sampled in a trial of the OX40 agonist ivuxolimab. The receptor's source is an adult with an advanced solid tumor such as melanoma, head and neck, liver or kidney cancer. CDR3 amino acids: CASSLRTGGIGNEKLFF. CDR3 bases: TGTGCCAGCAGCTTGCGGACAGGGGGCATTGGTAATGAAAAACTGTTTTTT.